The next 30 T cell receptor beta chains were all read from a single sample in a study of blood T cell repertoires in COVID-19. This table comes from immunoSEQ multiplex PCR, and its TCRdb copy is limited to in-frame clones, with some not included. The table lists 18,000 or so clones, about 88% of them singletons. The sequenced sample consisted of peripheral blood. The receptors originated from a man aged 40-55 years with active COVID-19.

The rearrangement links TRBV6-4 to TRBJ2-3, with 7 bases fitting TRBD2. V lost 8 bases, J lost 1 base, and 9 bases stayed unmatched. Per germline, CDR1 MRHNA and CDR2 SNTAGT. The CDR3 is made up of 15 amino acids. CDR3 protein: CASRVNGRGTDTQYF. The CDR3 DNA is TGTGCCAGCCGGGTAAATGGGAGGGGCACAGATACGCAGTATTTT.

This clone was recorded a few times. The V and J genes are TRBV19 and TRBJ1-5, with 9 bases lining up with TRBD1. The CDR3 is 12 residues long. Germline V CDR1 and CDR2: LNHDA, SQIVND (reference sequence). J gave up 4 bases and V 10 bases, and 2 bases lay outside the gene matches. CDR3 in amino acids: CAIGQGNQPQHF. CDR3 bases: TGTGCCATAGGACAGGGGAATCAGCCCCAGCATTTT.

The chain is built from TRBV7-9 and TRBJ2-1; a weak D match, TRBD2 (6 bases). Trimming took off 1 base at V and 7 bases at J, with 17 bases between the two ends. The germline CDR1 and CDR2 sequences are SEHNR and FQNEAQ (reference sequence). The CDR3 runs to 16 residues. CDR3 in DNA: TGTGCCAGCAGCTTAGTGGGCAAACGGAGGGATAATGAGCAGTTCTTC. Translated: CASSLVGKRRDNEQFF.

The chain couples TRBV7-9 to TRBJ2-1; 9 bases fit TRBD2. Germline V gene sequence: CDR1 SEHNR, CDR2 FQNEAQ (reference sequence). CDR3 size: 16 residues. The ends lost 4 bases at V and 2 bases at J; junction bases unmatched: 6. The CDR3 protein is CASSSIIAGAYNEQFF. The CDR3 bases are TGTGCCAGCAGCTCCATAATAGCGGGAGCCTACAATGAGCAGTTCTTC.

The genes are TRBV18 and TRBJ2-1, with 8 positions matching TRBD1. The ends lost 0 bases at V and 1 base at J; junction bases unmatched: 17. Germline V gene data show CDR1 as KGHSH and CDR2 as LQKENI. This CDR3 is built from 21 residues. CDR3 sequence: CASSPPLGTAGGLGSYNEQFF. In DNA, the CDR3 is TGTGCCAGCTCACCACCGCTTGGAACGGCAGGGGGCCTAGGATCCTACAATGAGCAGTTCTTC.

The gene calls are TRBV30 and TRBJ1-4; tentative D call: TRBD1 (6 bases). The V end lost 0 bases, the J end lost 10 bases, and 21 bases lay between the germline ends. This CDR3 is 16 amino acids long. Germline loops: CDR1 GTSNPN, CDR2 SVGIG (reference sequence). The CDR3 nucleotides are TGTGCCTGGAGTGTATGGCTAGACTACCCCAGGGGAAAACTGTTTTTT. Its translation: CAWSVWLDYPRGKLFF.

This clone appeared once. J is TRBJ2-3 and V is TRBV19; 10 bases line up with TRBD2. Per germline, CDR1 LNHDA and CDR2 SQIVND (reference sequence). The J segment lost 5 bases and the V segment lost 4 bases, leaving 6 bases of the junction unmatched. The length of the CDR3 is 15 residues. CDR3 protein: CASSTSGSGGDTQYF. The CDR3, as DNA: TGTGCCAGTAGTACTAGCGGGAGTGGTGGAGATACGCAGTATTTT.

The rearrangement links TRBV27 to TRBJ1-2; 10 positions agree with TRBD1. Germline CDR1 MNHEY, CDR2 SMNVEV (reference sequence). V was pared by 5 bases and J by 8 bases, with 5 bases of the junction left unmatched. The CDR3 is 13 residues long. The DNA for the CDR3 is TGTGCCAGCAGTCGACAGGGGGCTTGGGGCTACACCTTC. Translation: CASSRQGAWGYTF.

This rearrangement joins TRBV9 to TRBJ2-1, with 7 bases aligning to TRBD2. This CDR3 contains 15 residues. The germline V gene has CDR1 SGDLS and CDR2 YYNGEE. V lost 4 bases, J lost 4 bases, and 8 bases stayed unmatched. The CDR3 loop is CASSPRIAGYNEQFF. CDR3 nucleotides: TGTGCCAGCAGCCCGCGGATAGCGGGTTACAATGAGCAGTTCTTC.

The genes are TRBV2 and TRBJ2-2, with 7 bases fitting TRBD2. Germline assignment: CDR1 SNHLY and CDR2 FYNNEI. The CDR3 contains 15 residues. J lost 6 bases, V lost 4 bases, and 8 bases had no gene match. This chain's CDR3 is CASSGLVGGAGELFF. In DNA, the CDR3 is TGTGCCAGCAGTGGACTAGTGGGAGGGGCCGGGGAGCTGTTTTTT.

The chain links TRBV3-1 (or the pseudogene TRBV3-2) to TRBJ2-5, with D possibly matching TRBD1 (5 bases). The V gene's germline CDR1 is LGHDT and CDR2 YNNKEL (reference sequence). The V and J ends lost 7 bases and 4 bases respectively, with 13 bases between them. The CDR3 covers 13 residues. This CDR3 reads CASNVGVLETQYF. In nucleotides, the CDR3 is TGTGCCAGCAACGTAGGGGTGTTAGAGACCCAGTACTTC.

Only one count was recorded for this clone. At one of its ends the junction is not consistent with the germline gene, which may arise from a read error. This rearrangement joins TRBV5-4 to TRBJ2-1; TRBD2 agrees at 9 bases. The CDR3 contains 14 residues. Germline loops: CDR1 SGHNT, CDR2 YYREEE (reference sequence). For the CDR3, the DNA is TGTGCCAGCAGCTCCGAAACTGGGACTAGCCCATATGTCTTC. Translating gives CASSSETGTSPYVF.

This chain joins TRBV5-1 and TRBJ2-6; D unresolved. CDR1 is SGHRS and CDR2 is YFSETQ in the germline V gene. The V gene lost 2 bases and the J gene lost 2 bases, with 5 bases spanning the gap. This CDR3 is 14 amino acids long. The CDR3, as DNA: TGCGCCAGCAGCTTTATCCCTGGGGCCAACGTCCTGACTTTC. It encodes CASSFIPGANVLTF.

The chain uses TRBV19 and TRBJ1-2; tentatively, D is TRBD1 (5 bases). The CDR3 consists of 15 residues. The germline V and J ends were trimmed by 1 base and 6 bases, with 15 bases remaining between them. CDR1 and CDR2 from the germline V gene are LNHDA and SQIVND (reference sequence). This chain's CDR3 is CASSIASGKRHGYTF. As DNA, the CDR3 is TGTGCCAGTAGTATAGCCTCAGGGAAAAGGCATGGCTACACCTTC.

The CDR3 bases are TGTGCCAGCAGCTCGTCCGGGACTAAATTCAATACGCAGTATTTT. Its translation is CASSSSGTKFNTQYF. This chain joins TRBV9 and TRBJ2-3; 7 nucleotides align to TRBD2. The V gene end was trimmed by 4 bases and the J gene end by 7 bases; junction bases not matched to a gene: 12. Germline V gene lookup returns CDR1 SGDLS and CDR2 YYNGEE. This CDR3 spans 15 amino acids.

The chain carries TRBV27 and TRBJ2-5; TRBD2 matches at 14 bases. The CDR3 runs to 15 residues. After removal of 6 bases from V and 5 bases from J, the junction contained 5 bases not matched to a gene. Germline CDR1 is MNHEY and CDR2 is SMNVEV (reference sequence). The CDR3 reads CASRRLAGGFETQYF. The DNA of the CDR3 is TGTGCCAGCAGGAGACTAGCGGGAGGGTTCGAGACCCAGTACTTC.

This chain uses TRBV5-1 with TRBJ2-1, with D possibly TRBD2 on 5 matching bases. The CDR3 spans 15 residues. With 1 base removed from V and 0 bases from J, the gap between germline ends came to 8 bases. The germline V gene has CDR1 SGHRS and CDR2 YFSETQ. The DNA of the CDR3 is TGCGCCAGCAGCTTGAGGAGGAGCTCCTACAATGAGCAGTTCTTC. Its protein is CASSLRRSSYNEQFF. The entire variable domain, with the rest obtained from reference TRBV5-1 and TRBJ2-1, is as follows: KAGVTQTPRYLIKTRGQQVTLSCSPISGHRSVSWYQQTPGQGLQFLFEYFSETQRNKGNFPGRFSGRQFSNSRSEMNVSTLELGDSALYLCASSLRRSSYNEQFFGPGTRLTVL.

The chain couples TRBV20-1 to TRBJ2-7; D is possibly TRBD2 (6 bases). Trimming removed 6 bases from V and 8 bases from J, with 14 bases in between. There are 11 residues in the CDR3. Germline-derived CDR1 and CDR2 are DFQATT and SNEGSKA (reference sequence). CDR3 DNA: TGCAGTGCCACGACTAGATTGAAGCAGTACTTC. It specifies CSATTRLKQYF.

The rearrangement uses TRBV27 and TRBJ1-1; 7 nucleotides agree with TRBD1. V dropped 2 bases and J dropped 4; count of bases not matched to a gene: 7. From germline, CDR1 is MNHEY and CDR2 SMNVEV (reference sequence). There are 15 residues in the CDR3. CDR3 sequence: CASSLLRGRRTEAFF. In nucleotides, the CDR3 is TGTGCCAGCAGTTTACTGAGGGGGCGACGCACTGAAGCTTTCTTT.

This rearrangement joins TRBV20-1 to TRBJ1-3; TRBD1 matches 8 bases. This CDR3 comprises 14 residues. The germline gives CDR1 DFQATT, CDR2 SNEGSKA (reference sequence). The junction had 4 bases not matched to a gene; V was cut back by 3 bases and J by 3 bases. The DNA of the CDR3 is TGCAGTGCTAGTCAGGGGGCCCGTGGAAACACCATATATTTT. This translates into CSASQGARGNTIYF.

The chain couples TRBV27 to TRBJ1-2; the D is unclear. Trimming removed 5 bases from V and 3 bases from J, with 7 bases in between. CDR1 MNHEY and CDR2 SMNVEV come from the germline V gene (reference sequence). This CDR3 has 12 residues. DNA for the CDR3: TGTGCCAGCAGTGGGAGCTACTATGGCTACACCTTC. Protein product: CASSGSYYGYTF.

The V call is TRBV7-9, the J call TRBJ2-1, with 10 bases aligning to TRBD2. There are 13 residues in the CDR3. CDR1 and CDR2 from the germline V gene are SEHNR and FQNEAQ (reference sequence). V was clipped by 1 base and J by 11 bases; unmatched bases: 2. The CDR3 DNA reads TGTGCCAGCAGCTTAGTGACTAGCGGGCAGCAGTTCTTC. Its translation is CASSLVTSGQQFF.

The genes are TRBV30 and TRBJ1-6, with 8 bases matching TRBD1. J was trimmed by 9 bases and V by 5 bases; bases with no gene match: 6. The CDR3 has 13 residues. The V gene's germline CDR1 is GTSNPN and CDR2 SVGIG (reference sequence). The chain's CDR3 is CAWAGQGISPLHF. CDR3 in DNA: TGTGCCTGGGCCGGACAGGGAATTTCACCCCTCCACTTT.

This clone is classed as medium-sized. This sequence joins TRBV27 and TRBJ2-5; D perhaps matches TRBD1 (5 bases). Per the germline V gene, CDR1 is MNHEY and CDR2 is SMNVEV (reference sequence). This CDR3 has 14 amino acids. Trimming took 5 bases from V and 1 from J, leaving 11 bases between them. CDR3 sequence reads: CASSLTDSQETQYF. The DNA for the CDR3 is TGTGCCAGCAGTCTCACTGACAGCCAAGAGACCCAGTACTTC.

The chain uses TRBV29-1 and TRBJ2-3, with D possibly matching TRBD1 (6 bases). The germline CDR1 and CDR2 sequences are SQVTM and ANQGSEA. V was pared by 3 bases and J by 0 bases, with 16 bases between. The CDR3 sequence is 16 residues long. CDR3 residues: CSVEYRDTSSTDTQYF. In DNA form, the CDR3 reads TGCAGCGTTGAGTACCGGGACACAAGTAGCACAGATACGCAGTATTTT.

The chain joins TRBV4-1 to TRBJ2-2; a possible D gene is TRBD1 (5 bases). The CDR3 contains 13 residues. From germline, CDR1 is MGHRA and CDR2 YSYEKL. Trimming took off 5 bases at V and 1 base at J, with 5 bases between the two ends. As DNA, the CDR3 is TGCGCCAGCAGCGGACAGAACACCGGGGAGCTGTTTTTT. Protein sequence: CASSGQNTGELFF.

The chain carries TRBV7-2 and TRBJ1-1; possible D gene TRBD1, 5 bases. CDR1 is SGHTA, CDR2 FQGNSA, per germline. The CDR3 totals 18 residues. Trimming shortened V by 2 bases and J by 6 bases, and 25 bases separated the two germline ends. For the CDR3, the DNA is TGTGCCAGCAGCTTATTAGGTCAGGGATCGATCATGGGGTCTGAAGCTTTCTTT. Its translation: CASSLLGQGSIMGSEAFF.

The gene calls are TRBV6-5 and TRBJ2-4; 7 nucleotides match TRBD1. The germline gives CDR1 MNHEY, CDR2 SVGAGI. This CDR3 spans 14 amino acids. Trimming cost V 3 bases and J 8 bases; bases outside gene matches: 7. For the CDR3, the DNA is TGTGCCAGCAGTTATGACAGGGTTAGGGACATTCAGTACTTC. Translating it yields CASSYDRVRDIQYF.

This clone showed up just once. The rearrangement joins TRBV27 to TRBJ2-1; 9 bases are a match to TRBD2. Looked up from germline, CDR1 is MNHEY and CDR2 is SMNVEV (reference sequence). The V and J ends lost 2 bases and 3 bases, in that order; junction bases with no gene match: 2. This CDR3 comprises 15 residues. The CDR3, as DNA: TGTGCCAGCAGTTTAGGACTAGCGAACTACAATGAGCAGTTCTTC. This codes for CASSLGLANYNEQFF.

The rearrangement joins TRBV4-1 to TRBJ2-7; TRBD2 matches at 10 bases. The germline CDR1 and CDR2 sequences are MGHRA and YSYEKL. The CDR3 loop spans 15 amino acids. The J segment lost 4 bases and the V segment lost 1 base, leaving 4 bases of the junction unmatched. The CDR3: CASSQVLAGEYEQYF. Written as DNA, the CDR3 is TGCGCCAGCAGCCAAGTCCTAGCGGGAGAATACGAGCAGTACTTC.